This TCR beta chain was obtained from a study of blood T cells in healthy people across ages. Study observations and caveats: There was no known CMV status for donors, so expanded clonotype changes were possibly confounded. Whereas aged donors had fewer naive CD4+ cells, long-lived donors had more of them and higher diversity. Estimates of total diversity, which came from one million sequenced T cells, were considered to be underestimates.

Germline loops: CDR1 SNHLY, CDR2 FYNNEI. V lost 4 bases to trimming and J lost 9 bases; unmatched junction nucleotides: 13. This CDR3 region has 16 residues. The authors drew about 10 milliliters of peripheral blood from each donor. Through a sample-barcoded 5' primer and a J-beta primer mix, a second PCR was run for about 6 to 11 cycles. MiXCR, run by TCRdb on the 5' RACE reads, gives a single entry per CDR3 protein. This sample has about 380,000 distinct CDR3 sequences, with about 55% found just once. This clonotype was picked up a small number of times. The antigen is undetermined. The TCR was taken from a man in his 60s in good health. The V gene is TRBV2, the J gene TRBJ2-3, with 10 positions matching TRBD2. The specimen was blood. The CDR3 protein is CASSGTSGSKGLTQYF. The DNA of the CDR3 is TGTGCCAGCAGTGGGACTAGCGGAAGTAAGGGCCTGACGCAGTATTTT.